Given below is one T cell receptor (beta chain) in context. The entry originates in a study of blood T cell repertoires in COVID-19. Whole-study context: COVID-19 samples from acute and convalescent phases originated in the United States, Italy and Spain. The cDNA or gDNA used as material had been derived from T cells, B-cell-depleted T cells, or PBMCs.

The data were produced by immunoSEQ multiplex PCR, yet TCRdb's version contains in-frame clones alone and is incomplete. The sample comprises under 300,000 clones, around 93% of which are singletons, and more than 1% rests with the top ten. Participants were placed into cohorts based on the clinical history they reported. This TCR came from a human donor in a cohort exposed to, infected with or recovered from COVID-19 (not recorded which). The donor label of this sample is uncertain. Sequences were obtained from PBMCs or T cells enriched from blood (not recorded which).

CDR3 region: CASSQATVAVGPNSPLHF. The CDR3 region has the DNA TGTGCCAGCAGCCAAGCCACAGTGGCAGTAGGTCCCAATTCACCCCTCCACTTT. V usage is TRBV4-2 and J usage is TRBJ1-6; D unclear. This CDR3 contains 18 residues. CDR1 LGHNA and CDR2 YNFKEQ come from the germline V gene. V was shortened by 1 base and J by 7 bases, with 20 bases between the two germline ends.